This TCR beta chain is from a study of blood T cells in healthy people across ages (dated by TCRdb to the mid-2010s). Turning to the overall study: In model experiments, template switching captured about one uniquely barcoded TCR beta cDNA molecule for every two T cells. Age-related changes in TCR beta repertoire diversity were measured in the study by deep sequencing normalized with unique cDNA molecular identifiers. The donors were divided into four age groups: young (average around 17 years), middle-aged (approximately 41), aged (about 60) and long-lived (approximately 74). To avoid experimental bias, donors of different ages were spread randomly across the sequencing lanes. For two donors (one aged 18 to 29 and one aged 80 or older), the study analyzed two additional independent replicas of 1 million unique cDNA reads from the same blood draw.

What the research found in general, with its limitations: Because donor CMV infection status was unknown, age-related changes in expanded clonotypes were potentially confounded. A strong correlation was found between observed TCR beta diversity and the percentage of naive T cells measured by flow cytometry. Estimates of total diversity based on one million sequenced T cells were considered lower bounds and underestimates. Observed TCR beta diversity per million T cells fell roughly linearly with age, and a significant reduction was already apparent by age around 40. Compared with the aged group, more naive CD4+ T cells, fewer expanded clones and increased TCR diversity were shown by the long-lived group, suggesting age selection. Bulk unsorted PBMC profiling prevented conclusive comparison of naive and antigen-experienced compartments.

The CDR3, from cysteine to phenylalanine, totals 15 residues. The entry retains the CDR3 DNA only, 45 bases that are in frame from base 1. V is shortened by 4 bases, J by 5 bases, and the region joining them spans 18 bases. Looking up the germline V gene yields CDR1 SGHAT and CDR2 FQNNGV. This clonotype came up a few times. It has no known antigen specificity. No base quality values were provided; no much bigger clone lies one nucleotide off. The roughly 37 donors, aged about 6 to 100 years, were systemically healthy Caucasian individuals from Russia. Each donor gave 8 to 10 milliliters of peripheral blood, drawn into EDTA-treated Vacutainer tubes. Ficoll-Paque density-gradient centrifugation was used to isolate PBMCs, with at least 7 million obtained per sample. Total RNA, at least 6 micrograms per sample, was extracted from PBMCs with Trizol reagent. Naive CD45RAhigh/CD27high T cell percentages were measured by flow cytometry on a PBMC aliquot from every donor.

The protocol used for the library was 5' RACE. TCRdb names Illumina HiSeq 2500 as the instrument used. The second PCR ran for about 6 to 11 cycles and used a J-beta primer mix along with a sample-barcoded 5' primer. A unique molecular identifier was introduced onto each TCR beta cDNA molecule by a template-switch 5' adaptor carrying 12 random nucleotides. Each sample yielded at least 2.5 million CDR3-containing paired-end reads. All of the RNA was converted into first-strand cDNA using the Mint cDNA synthesis kit, with a TRBC-specific oligonucleotide serving as the primer. All cDNA was treated with uracil-DNA glycosylase and then went through a first 18-cycle PCR with the universal primers M1SS and BC2_uni_R. Per the authors' processing: Normalization of each sample was performed by random selection of 1 million high-quality reads, each carrying a distinct molecular identifier. Instead of being binned into consensus sequences, reads that shared molecular identifiers were thrown out. MiTCR, with a Q25 quality threshold and the strictest error-elimination algorithm, was used for CDR3 identification, clonotype clustering and error correction. A nonparametric unseen species model with Euler transformation was used to estimate a lower bound on total TCR beta diversity. TCRdb took the public reads, trimmed them with fastp at Q25, ran MiXCR for clone calling and kept in-frame beta chains. For every CDR3 protein sequence, its rows merge into one entry that carries the most common genes and DNA. Clone size and V and J calls follow TCRdb, not the original study. This sample holds some 860,000 distinct CDR3 sequences; more than 50% were observed only once. The ten largest clones capture roughly 24% of the sample.

The receptor chain draws on TRBV11-2 and TRBJ2-7; the D region may be TRBD1 or TRBD2, each matching 5 bases equally. The clonotype originates from a man aged 35 to 55 in good health. Sequencing used blood. The DNA is as follows: TGTGCCAGCAGCTACGGGACGGCAAATGGGCACGAGCAGTACTTC. This sequence encodes CASSYGTANGHEQYF.